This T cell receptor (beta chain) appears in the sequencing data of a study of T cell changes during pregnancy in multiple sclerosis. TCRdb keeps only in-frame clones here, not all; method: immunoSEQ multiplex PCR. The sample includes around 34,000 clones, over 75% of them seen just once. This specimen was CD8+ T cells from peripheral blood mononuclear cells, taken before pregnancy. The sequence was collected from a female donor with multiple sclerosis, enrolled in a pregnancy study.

The CDR3: CASSEPPPGQETQYF. CDR3 DNA: TGTGCCAGCAGTGAACCCCCACCAGGGCAAGAGACCCAGTACTTC. The rearrangement links TRBV25-1 to TRBJ2-5; D is possibly TRBD1 (5 bases). CDR1 is MGHDK, CDR2 SYGVNS, per germline. This CDR3 has 15 amino acids. V was shortened by 2 bases and J by 2 bases, with 12 bases between the two germline ends. Full variable domain (outside the CDR3, taken from reference TRBV25-1 and TRBJ2-5): EADIYQTPRYLVIGTGKKITLECSQTMGHDKMYWYQQDPGMELHLIHYSYGVNSTEKGDLSSESTVSRIRTEHFPLTLESARPSHTSQYLCASSEPPPGQETQYFGPGTRLLVL.